The 15 T cell receptor beta chains below all came from one sample that was sequenced in a study of cytomegalovirus exposure and HLA in healthy donors. Primers: 60 Vbeta forward and 13 Jbeta reverse. Data came from immunoSEQ multiplex PCR; TCRdb stores just in-frame clones and leaves some out. The sample has around 190,000 clones, around 82% seen once. Sequenced input: PBMCs. The origin of the receptors is a man aged 35 to 55 in good health and CMV-seronegative.

The J gene is TRBJ2-3, the V gene TRBV10-3; D not resolved. Germline CDR1 reads ENHRY; CDR2 reads SYGVKD. The V gene lost 7 bases and the J gene lost 1 base, with 12 bases spanning the gap. The CDR3 consists of 14 residues. The CDR3 DNA reads as TGTGCCATCAACGGCCTCGAGGGCACAGATACGCAGTATTTT. Amino acids: CAINGLEGTDTQYF.

This rearrangement joins TRBV9 to TRBJ1-2; 8 bases align to TRBD1. The CDR3 loop spans 15 amino acids. The junction had 8 bases not matched to a gene; V was cut back by 0 bases and J by 7 bases. CDR1 is SGDLS, CDR2 YYNGEE, per germline. CDR3 in DNA: TGTGCCAGCAGCGTAGTTGCAGGGGGCGCCTCTGGCTACACCTTC. It translates to CASSVVAGGASGYTF.

The V and J genes are TRBV4-3 and TRBJ2-7, with D perhaps matching TRBD2 (5 bases). Germline lookup yields CDR1 LGHNA and CDR2 YSLEER. This CDR3 has 15 amino acids. The ends were cut back, 3 bases at V and 0 bases at J, with 12 bases in the middle. CDR3 sequence: CASSQFEGSSYEQYF. In DNA, the CDR3 is TGCGCCAGCAGCCAGTTTGAAGGGAGCTCCTACGAGCAGTACTTC.

V is TRBV11-2 and J is TRBJ1-1, with D possibly matching TRBD1 (5 bases). This CDR3 has 11 amino acids. Trimming removed 5 bases at V and 10 bases at J, with 11 bases between. CDR1 is SGHAT and CDR2 is FQNNGV in the germline V gene. DNA for the CDR3: TGTGCCAGCAGCCCCAGGGTCCTAGCTTTCTTT. Amino acids: CASSPRVLAFF.

J is TRBJ1-1 and V is TRBV7-9, with a tentative D call TRBD1 (6 bases). The CDR3 length is 14 residues. V lost 5 bases to trimming and J lost 3 bases, with 13 bases between them. Per the germline V gene, CDR1 is SEHNR and CDR2 is FQNEAQ (reference sequence). CDR3 bases: TGTGCCAGCAGCAGGGGGAATTGGGACACTGAAGCTTTCTTT. Its protein is CASSRGNWDTEAFF.

The chain joins TRBV4-3 to TRBJ2-1, with 10 bases identical to TRBD1. This CDR3 is built from 16 residues. The germline gives CDR1 LGHNA, CDR2 YSLEER. The junction had 10 bases not matched to a gene; V was cut back by 4 bases and J by 7 bases. The CDR3 loop reads CASSPTGGGRANEQFF. CDR3 DNA sequence: TGCGCCAGCAGCCCGACAGGGGGCGGTCGGGCGAATGAGCAGTTCTTC.

J is TRBJ2-1 and V is TRBV7-3; the D gene is possibly TRBD2 (7 bases). CDR1 is SGHTA and CDR2 is FQGTGA in the germline V gene. The CDR3 spans 15 residues. Trimming took off 0 bases at V and 6 bases at J, with 12 bases between the two ends. CDR3: CASSLTEGGVNEQFF. CDR3 DNA sequence: TGTGCCAGCAGCTTAACCGAGGGGGGGGTCAATGAGCAGTTCTTC.

The table lists this clone with a few counts. V and J are TRBV30 and TRBJ1-5; the D is unclear. Per germline, CDR1 GTSNPN and CDR2 SVGIG (reference sequence). V was shortened by 2 bases and J by 3 bases, with 8 bases between the two germline ends. The CDR3 runs to 13 residues. CDR3 in amino acids: CAWSPQLNQPQHF. The CDR3 nucleotides are TGTGCCTGGAGTCCACAGCTCAATCAGCCCCAGCATTTT.

The chain uses TRBV11-3 and TRBJ2-1; TRBD2 aligns across 9 bases. CDR3 size: 14 residues. The J segment lost 7 bases and the V segment lost 6 bases, leaving 7 bases of the junction unmatched. CDR1 is SGHNT and CDR2 is YENEEA in the germline V gene. The CDR3 sequence: CASSRLAGRNEQFF. CDR3 DNA sequence: TGTGCCAGCAGTCGGCTAGCGGGGAGAAATGAGCAGTTCTTC. Full variable domain (remainder filled in from reference TRBV11-3 and TRBJ2-1): EAGVVQSPRYKIIEKKQPVAFWCNPISGHNTLYWYLQNLGQGPELLIRYENEEAVDDSQLPKDRFSAERLKGVDSTLKIQPAELGDSAVYLCASSRLAGRNEQFFGPGTRLTVL.

V usage is TRBV19 and J usage is TRBJ2-1, with 8 positions matching TRBD2. CDR3 length: 16 residues. The trim removed 0 bases at V and 7 bases at J, leaving 8 bases unmatched. Germline loops: CDR1 LNHDA, CDR2 SQIVND (reference sequence). CDR3 protein: CASSIDPSGSGNEQFF. CDR3 nucleotide sequence: TGTGCCAGTAGTATAGATCCCAGCGGGAGTGGGAATGAGCAGTTCTTC.

This chain connects TRBV5-4 to TRBJ2-3; D not certain. This CDR3 comprises 14 residues. Germline CDR1 SGHNT, CDR2 YYREEE (reference sequence). Trimming removed 0 bases from V and 0 bases from J, with 5 bases in between. The CDR3, as DNA: TGTGCCAGCAGCTTGGCCCGGAGCACAGATACGCAGTATTTT. Amino acid sequence: CASSLARSTDTQYF. Full variable domain (remainder filled in from reference TRBV5-4 and TRBJ2-3): ETGVTQSPTHLIKTRGQQVTLRCSSQSGHNTVSWYQQALGQGPQFIFQYYREEENGRGNFPPRFSGLQFPNYSSELNVNALELDDSALYLCASSLARSTDTQYFGPGTRLTVL.

The chain links TRBV5-4 to TRBJ2-3; D may be TRBD2 (5 bases). The CDR3 is 15 amino acids. Between the trimmed V and J ends, which lost 2 bases and 4 bases, there was a span of 14 bases. Germline CDR1 SGHNT, CDR2 YYREEE (reference sequence). The CDR3 loop reads CASSLSGGVPDTQYF. As DNA, the CDR3 is TGTGCCAGCAGCTTAAGCGGCGGAGTTCCAGATACGCAGTATTTT. The full variable domain, rest sourced from reference TRBV5-4 and TRBJ2-3, is ETGVTQSPTHLIKTRGQQVTLRCSSQSGHNTVSWYQQALGQGPQFIFQYYREEENGRGNFPPRFSGLQFPNYSSELNVNALELDDSALYLCASSLSGGVPDTQYFGPGTRLTVL.

The V call is TRBV30, the J call TRBJ2-7; maybe TRBD1 (5 bases). The CDR3 length is 13 residues. Trimming pared 0 bases from V and 3 bases from J, leaving 9 bases between. In germline, CDR1 is GTSNPN, CDR2 SVGIG (reference sequence). This CDR3 reads CAWSVQRGYEQYF. The CDR3 nucleotides read TGTGCCTGGAGTGTTCAAAGGGGCTACGAGCAGTACTTC.

In its sample, this clone was seen once. This chain links TRBV18 with TRBJ2-3, with 9 bases matching TRBD2. Germline V lookup: CDR1 KGHSH, CDR2 LQKENI. The CDR3 loop spans 17 amino acids. V was clipped by 3 bases and J by 8 bases; unmatched bases: 15. The CDR3 region is CASSPPELAGGLGTQYF. The DNA for the CDR3 is TGTGCCAGCTCACCCCCCGAACTCGCGGGGGGGCTCGGTACGCAGTATTTT.

The chain uses TRBV5-1 and TRBJ2-5, with D perhaps matching TRBD1 (5 bases). The J call may be mistaken, given a closer DNA end match to TRBJ2-7. Germline CDR1 SGHRS, CDR2 YFSETQ. The CDR3 is made up of 14 amino acids. CDR3 sequence: CASTDRETSYEQYF. Here the CDR3 DNA reads TGCGCCAGCACCGACAGAGAGACCTCCTACGAGCAGTACTTC.